These T cell receptor beta chains were read from a single sample in a study of blood T cell repertoires in COVID-19. Profiled with immunoSEQ multiplex PCR; TCRdb holds only in-frame clones, not every one. Of 300,000 to 400,000 clones listed, about 88% were seen once; the top ten hold 7.1%. Specimen: peripheral blood. These receptors all stem from a woman in her sixties or seventies with COVID-19, enrolled during active disease. Both conserved end residues are part of each CDR3. Each record gives: clone size, J gene, V gene, D gene, CDR3 protein, CDR3 DNA. A D gene is named only where the DNA matches it firmly. A row's size may be missing; if present it is once, few, many or a size class.

clone_size: few; j_call: TRBJ1-2; v_call: TRBV7-8; d_call: .; cdr3_aa: CASTETLQGFGSNYGYTF; cdr3_nt: TGTGCCAGCACCGAGACCCTACAGGGCTTTGGATCTAACTATGGCTACACCTTC
clone_size: .; j_call: TRBJ2-5; v_call: TRBV7-2; d_call: .; cdr3_aa: CASSWRGFEETQYF; cdr3_nt: TGTGCCAGCAGCTGGAGGGGTTTCGAAGAGACCCAGTACTTC
clone_size: .; j_call: TRBJ1-2; v_call: TRBV7-9; d_call: .; cdr3_aa: CASSLIRPGDGYTF; cdr3_nt: TGTGCCAGCAGCTTGATAAGGCCGGGGGATGGCTACACCTTC
clone_size: .; j_call: TRBJ2-3; v_call: TRBV5-4; d_call: .; cdr3_aa: CASSLVGAASTDTQYF; cdr3_nt: TGTGCCAGCAGCTTGGTTGGGGCCGCTAGCACAGATACGCAGTATTTT
clone_size: few; j_call: TRBJ2-7; v_call: TRBV2; d_call: .; cdr3_aa: CAKGGAQYEQYF; cdr3_nt: TGTGCCAAAGGGGGGGCGCAATACGAGCAGTACTTC
clone_size: .; j_call: TRBJ2-5; v_call: TRBV5-1; d_call: .; cdr3_aa: CASSLVATSLETQYF; cdr3_nt: TGCGCCAGCAGCTTGGTGGCCACATCGTTGGAGACCCAGTACTTC
clone_size: .; j_call: TRBJ1-3; v_call: TRBV6-5; d_call: .; cdr3_aa: CASKGQPSGNTIYF; cdr3_nt: TGTGCCAGCAAGGGACAACCCTCTGGAAACACCATATATTTT
clone_size: .; j_call: TRBJ2-4; v_call: TRBV2; d_call: .; cdr3_aa: CASIGGGAKNIQYF; cdr3_nt: TGTGCCAGCATAGGTGGGGGGGCCAAAAACATTCAGTACTTC
clone_size: .; j_call: TRBJ2-7; v_call: TRBV7-9; d_call: .; cdr3_aa: CASSSLGGRGSYEQYF; cdr3_nt: TGTGCCAGCAGCTCCTTGGGGGGGCGCGGGTCCTACGAGCAGTACTTC
clone_size: .; j_call: TRBJ2-7; v_call: TRBV5-1; d_call: .; cdr3_aa: CASSLAGIQFYEQYF; cdr3_nt: TGCGCCAGCAGCTTGGCCGGGATTCAGTTCTACGAGCAGTACTTC
clone_size: few; j_call: TRBJ1-6; v_call: TRBV7-9; d_call: .; cdr3_aa: CASSNRVRNSPLHF; cdr3_nt: TGTGCCAGCAGCAACCGGGTCCGCAATTCACCCCTCCACTTT
clone_size: .; j_call: TRBJ2-3; v_call: TRBV19; d_call: .; cdr3_aa: CASSTSRGGATDTQYF; cdr3_nt: TGTGCCAGTAGTACCAGCCGTGGGGGGGCCACAGATACGCAGTATTTT
clone_size: .; j_call: TRBJ1-2; v_call: TRBV6-5; d_call: .; cdr3_aa: CASRLDSNYGYTF; cdr3_nt: TGTGCCAGCAGGCTGGACAGTAACTATGGCTACACCTTC
clone_size: .; j_call: TRBJ2-7; v_call: TRBV18; d_call: .; cdr3_aa: CASSPGLNEQYF; cdr3_nt: TGTGCCAGCTCCCCGGGATTGAACGAGCAGTACTTC
clone_size: few; j_call: TRBJ2-3; v_call: TRBV2; d_call: .; cdr3_aa: CASSEADTLPQYF; cdr3_nt: TGTGCCAGCAGTGAGGCGGATACGTTGCCGCAGTATTTT
clone_size: .; j_call: TRBJ1-4; v_call: TRBV10-3; d_call: .; cdr3_aa: CATGVGNEKLFF; cdr3_nt: TGTGCCACCGGGGTGGGTAATGAAAAACTGTTTTTT
clone_size: .; j_call: TRBJ2-1; v_call: TRBV4-1; d_call: TRBD2; cdr3_aa: CASSQGLAGVHNEQFF; cdr3_nt: TGCGCCAGCAGCCAAGGACTAGCGGGGGTCCACAATGAGCAGTTCTTC
clone_size: .; j_call: TRBJ1-3; v_call: TRBV7-2; d_call: .; cdr3_aa: CASSLGGGRAGNTIYF; cdr3_nt: TGTGCCAGCAGCTTAGGGGGGGGCAGGGCTGGAAACACCATATATTTT
clone_size: .; j_call: TRBJ2-7; v_call: TRBV5-8; d_call: TRBD1; cdr3_aa: CASSGRDRYYEQYF; cdr3_nt: TGTGCCAGCAGCGGCCGGGACAGATACTACGAGCAGTACTTC
clone_size: .; j_call: TRBJ1-1; v_call: TRBV5-1; d_call: .; cdr3_aa: CASSLDPGMNTEAFF; cdr3_nt: TGCGCCAGCAGCTTGGATCCAGGGATGAACACTGAAGCTTTCTTT
clone_size: .; j_call: TRBJ1-5; v_call: TRBV11-2; d_call: .; cdr3_aa: CASSLGGGGMGQPQHF; cdr3_nt: TGTGCCAGCAGCTTAGGAGGCGGGGGGATGGGTCAGCCCCAGCATTTT
clone_size: .; j_call: TRBJ1-1; v_call: TRBV29-1; d_call: .; cdr3_aa: CSVERGMNTEAFF; cdr3_nt: TGCAGCGTTGAACGGGGAATGAACACTGAAGCTTTCTTT
clone_size: .; j_call: TRBJ2-1; v_call: TRBV3-1/TRBV3-2; d_call: TRBD2; cdr3_aa: CASSQGWGGNEQFF; cdr3_nt: TGTGCCAGCAGCCAAGGCTGGGGGGGCAATGAGCAGTTCTTC
clone_size: .; j_call: TRBJ2-2; v_call: TRBV25-1; d_call: TRBD2; cdr3_aa: CASSDFGLAGAGTGELFF; cdr3_nt: TGTGCCAGCAGTGATTTTGGACTAGCGGGGGCGGGCACCGGGGAGCTGTTTTTT
clone_size: .; j_call: TRBJ2-3; v_call: TRBV6-2/TRBV6-3; d_call: .; cdr3_aa: CASSNRYTQYF; cdr3_nt: TGTGCCAGCAGCAACAGATACACGCAGTATTTT
clone_size: .; j_call: TRBJ2-2; v_call: TRBV3-1/TRBV3-2; d_call: .; cdr3_aa: CASSQGKGRTGELFF; cdr3_nt: TGTGCCAGCAGCCAAGGAAAGGGGCGCACCGGGGAGCTGTTTTTT
clone_size: .; j_call: TRBJ2-7; v_call: TRBV27; d_call: .; cdr3_aa: CASSLFTGYEQYF; cdr3_nt: TGTGCCAGCAGTTTATTTACAGGCTACGAGCAGTACTTC
clone_size: .; j_call: TRBJ1-1; v_call: TRBV3-1/TRBV3-2; d_call: .; cdr3_aa: CASSQGLRTEAFF; cdr3_nt: TGTGCCAGCAGCCAAGGTCTAAGGACAGAAGCTTTCTTT